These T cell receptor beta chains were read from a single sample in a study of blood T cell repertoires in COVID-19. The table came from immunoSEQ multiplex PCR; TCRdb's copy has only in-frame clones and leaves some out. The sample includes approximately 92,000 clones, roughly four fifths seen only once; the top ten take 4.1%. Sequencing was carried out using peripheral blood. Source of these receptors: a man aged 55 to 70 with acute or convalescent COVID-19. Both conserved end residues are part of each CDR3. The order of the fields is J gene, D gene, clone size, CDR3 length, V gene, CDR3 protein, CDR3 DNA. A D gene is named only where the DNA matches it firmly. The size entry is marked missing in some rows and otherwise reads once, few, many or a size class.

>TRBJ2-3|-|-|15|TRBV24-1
CATSSLASGTDTQYF
TGTGCCACCAGCTCGCTAGCGTCTGGCACAGATACGCAGTATTTT
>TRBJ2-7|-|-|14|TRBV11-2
CASSPGPPTYEQYF
TGTGCCAGCAGCCCAGGTCCCCCTACCTACGAGCAGTACTTC
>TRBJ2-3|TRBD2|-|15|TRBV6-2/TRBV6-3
CASSYSEGGSGTQYF
TGTGCCAGCAGTTACTCGGAGGGAGGGTCGGGTACGCAGTATTTT
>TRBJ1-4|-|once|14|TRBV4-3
CASSPVGANEKLFF
TGCGCCAGCAGCCCAGTTGGAGCGAATGAAAAACTGTTTTTT
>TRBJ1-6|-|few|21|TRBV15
CATSRDRVTLGRPFYNSPLHF
TGTGCCACCAGCAGAGATAGAGTTACTCTGGGCAGGCCCTTTTATAATTCACCCCTCCACTTT
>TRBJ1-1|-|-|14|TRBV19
CASSIPPTNTEAFF
TGTGCCAGTAGTATCCCTCCGACAAACACTGAAGCTTTCTTT
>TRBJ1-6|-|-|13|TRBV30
CAWSGQFGSPLHF
TGTGCCTGGAGTGGACAGTTTGGTTCACCCCTCCACTTT
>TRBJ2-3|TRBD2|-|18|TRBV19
CASSYPEGGLAGTDTQYF
TGTGCCAGTAGTTACCCGGAAGGGGGACTAGCGGGCACAGATACGCAGTATTTT
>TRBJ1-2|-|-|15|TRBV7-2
CASSPEMGRAYGYTF
TGTGCCAGCAGCCCAGAAATGGGGAGGGCCTATGGCTACACCTTC
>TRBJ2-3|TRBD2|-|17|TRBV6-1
CASSEVLAGGWGDTQYF
TGTGCCAGCAGTGAAGTACTAGCGGGGGGCTGGGGAGATACGCAGTATTTT
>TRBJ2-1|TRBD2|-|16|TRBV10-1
CASSASGTEPYNEQFF
TGCGCCAGCAGCGCTAGCGGGACAGAACCCTACAATGAGCAGTTCTTC
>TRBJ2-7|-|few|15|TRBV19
CASSIQAGDSYEQYF
TGTGCCAGTAGTATTCAGGCAGGGGACTCCTACGAGCAGTACTTC
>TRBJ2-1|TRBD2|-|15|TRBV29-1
CSVGTGTSGGNEQFF
TGCAGCGTTGGGACCGGGACTAGCGGGGGGAATGAGCAGTTCTTC
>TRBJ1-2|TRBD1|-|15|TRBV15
CATSRGQGGSDGYTF
TGTGCCACCAGCAGGGGACAGGGAGGCTCTGACGGCTACACCTTC
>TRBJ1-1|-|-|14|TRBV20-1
CSASGAGRITEAFF
TGCAGTGCTAGTGGGGCAGGGCGAATCACTGAAGCTTTCTTT
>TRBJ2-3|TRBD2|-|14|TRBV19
CASGSRGGSDTQYF
TGTGCCAGTGGATCGCGGGGGGGTTCAGATACGCAGTATTTT
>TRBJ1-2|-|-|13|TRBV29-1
CSVDRTDFHGYTF
TGCAGCGTAGACAGGACGGACTTCCATGGCTACACCTTC
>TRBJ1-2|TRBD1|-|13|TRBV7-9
CASSLEQGGGYTF
TGTGCCAGCAGCTTAGAACAGGGGGGTGGCTACACCTTC
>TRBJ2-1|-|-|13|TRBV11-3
CASSSDFRHEQFF
TGTGCCAGCAGCTCGGACTTTAGGCATGAGCAGTTCTTC
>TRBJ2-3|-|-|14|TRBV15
CATSVTGGADTQYF
TGTGCCACCAGTGTAACGGGGGGCGCAGATACGCAGTATTTT
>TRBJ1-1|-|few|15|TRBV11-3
CASSLDPGQNTEAFF
TGTGCCAGCAGCTTAGATCCAGGACAGAACACTGAAGCTTTCTTT
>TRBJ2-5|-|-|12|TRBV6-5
CATSPGGETQYF
TGTGCCACTTCTCCAGGGGGGGAGACCCAGTACTTC
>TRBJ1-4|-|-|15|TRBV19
CASSTARATNEKLFF
TGTGCCAGTAGTACTGCACGAGCAACTAATGAAAAACTGTTTTTT
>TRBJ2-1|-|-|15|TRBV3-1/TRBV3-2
CASSQDLGRGNEQFF
TGTGCCAGCAGCCAAGATCTTGGCAGGGGTAATGAGCAGTTCTTC